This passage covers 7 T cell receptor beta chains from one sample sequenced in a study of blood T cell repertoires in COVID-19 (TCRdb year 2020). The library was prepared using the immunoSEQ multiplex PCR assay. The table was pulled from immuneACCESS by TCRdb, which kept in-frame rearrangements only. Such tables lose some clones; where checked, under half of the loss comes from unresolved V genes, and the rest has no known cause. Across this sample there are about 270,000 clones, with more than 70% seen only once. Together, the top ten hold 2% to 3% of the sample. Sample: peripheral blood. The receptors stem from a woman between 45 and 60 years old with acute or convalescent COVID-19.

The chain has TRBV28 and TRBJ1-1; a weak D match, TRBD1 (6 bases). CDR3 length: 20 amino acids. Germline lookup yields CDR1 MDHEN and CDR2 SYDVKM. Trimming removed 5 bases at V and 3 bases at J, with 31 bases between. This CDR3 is CASSPHARGLALRGYTEAFF. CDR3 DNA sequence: TGTGCCAGCAGTCCCCATGCCAGGGGATTAGCCTTGAGGGGGTACACTGAAGCTTTCTTT.

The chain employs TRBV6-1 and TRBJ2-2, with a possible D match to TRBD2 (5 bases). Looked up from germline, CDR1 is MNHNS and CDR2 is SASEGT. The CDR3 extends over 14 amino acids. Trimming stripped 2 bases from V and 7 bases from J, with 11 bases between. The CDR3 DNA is TGTGCCAGCAGTGAAACCCGGGGAAGCGGGGAGCTGTTTTTT. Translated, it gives CASSETRGSGELFF.

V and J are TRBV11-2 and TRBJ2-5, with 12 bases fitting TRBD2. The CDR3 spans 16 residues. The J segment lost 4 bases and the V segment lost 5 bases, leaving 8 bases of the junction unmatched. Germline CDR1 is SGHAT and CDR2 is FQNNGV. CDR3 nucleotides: TGTGCCAGCAGCCCCCTAGCGGGAGGGCCAGGAGAGACCCAGTACTTC. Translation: CASSPLAGGPGETQYF. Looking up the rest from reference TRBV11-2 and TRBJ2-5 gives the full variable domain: EAGVAQSPRYKIIEKRQSVAFWCNPISGHATLYWYQQILGQGPKLLIQFQNNGVVDDSQLPKDRFSAERLKGVDSTLKIQPAKLEDSAVYLCASSPLAGGPGETQYFGPGTRLLVL.

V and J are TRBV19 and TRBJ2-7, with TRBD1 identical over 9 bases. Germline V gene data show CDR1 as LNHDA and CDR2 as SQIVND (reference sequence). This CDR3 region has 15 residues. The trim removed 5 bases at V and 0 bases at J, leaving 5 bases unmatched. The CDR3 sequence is CASSLDRGSSYEQYF. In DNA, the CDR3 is TGTGCCAGTAGTCTTGACAGGGGGTCCTCCTACGAGCAGTACTTC.

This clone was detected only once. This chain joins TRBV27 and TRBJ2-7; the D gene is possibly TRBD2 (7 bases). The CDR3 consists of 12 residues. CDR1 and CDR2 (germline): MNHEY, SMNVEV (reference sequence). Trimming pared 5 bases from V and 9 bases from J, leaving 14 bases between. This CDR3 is CASSERGGWQYF. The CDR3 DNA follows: TGTGCCAGCAGTGAGAGGGGGGGGTGGCAGTACTTC.

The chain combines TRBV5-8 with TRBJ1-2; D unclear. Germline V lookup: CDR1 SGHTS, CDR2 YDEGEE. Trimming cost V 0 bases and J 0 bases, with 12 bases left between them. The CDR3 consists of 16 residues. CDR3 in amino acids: CASSLAGDASNYGYTF. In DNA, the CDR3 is TGTGCCAGCAGCTTGGCCGGAGACGCTTCTAACTATGGCTACACCTTC. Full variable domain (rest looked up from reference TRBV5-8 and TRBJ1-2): EAGVTQSPTHLIKTRGQQATLRCSPISGHTSVYWYQQALGLGLQFLLWYDEGEERNRGNFPPRFSGRQFPNYSSELNVNALELEDSALYLCASSLAGDASNYGYTFGSGTRLTVV.

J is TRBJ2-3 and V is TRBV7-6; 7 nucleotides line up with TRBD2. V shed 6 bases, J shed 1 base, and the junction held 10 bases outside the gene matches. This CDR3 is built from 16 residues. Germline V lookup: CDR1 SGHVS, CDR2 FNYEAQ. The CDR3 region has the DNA TGTGCCAGCAGTCTAGGGCCAACTAGCGGCACAGATACGCAGTATTTT. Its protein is CASSLGPTSGTDTQYF.